This T cell receptor beta chain is from a study of graft-versus-host responses after intestinal transplantation. Using immunoSEQ multiplex PCR, the repertoire was profiled, and TCRdb retains in-frame clones only, with some absent. The data hold approximately 90,000 clones, with around 84% observed a single time. The CDR3 is 16 residues long. Germline V gives CDR1 KGHSH, CDR2 LQKENI. With V trimmed by 4 bases and J by 3 bases, 10 bases remained unmatched. About this clone itself: The antigen remains unidentified.

Material: unstimulated CD4+ T cells sorted from spleen or lymph node cells, obtained before intestinal transplant. This chain joins TRBV18 and TRBJ2-3, with 7 bases lining up with TRBD2. The TCR comes from a human donor who received an intestinal transplant. For the CDR3, the DNA is TGTGCCAGCTCACTATCGCTAGCGGAAATAACAGATACGCAGTATTTT. Translated: CASSLSLAEITDTQYF.